This entry lists 27 T cell receptor beta chains sequenced from one sample in a study of OX40 agonist ivuxolimab in advanced cancers. Assay: immunoSEQ multiplex PCR; the TCRdb copy retains only in-frame clones and omits some. The repertoire includes approximately 99,000 clones, roughly 95% of them detected once, and about 2.1% sits in the top ten. The sequences come from CD4+ or CD8+ T cells sorted from blood, collected in a trial of the OX40 agonist ivuxolimab. The receptor set was obtained from an adult with an advanced solid tumor such as melanoma, head and neck, liver or kidney cancer.

This sequence joins TRBV9 and TRBJ2-1; 14 bases agree with TRBD2. CDR1 SGDLS and CDR2 YYNGEE come from the germline V gene. V lost 6 bases to trimming and J lost 10 bases; unmatched junction nucleotides: 15. The CDR3 is 17 amino acids. CDR3 region: CASTKMTSGGAFEEQFF. CDR3 nucleotide sequence: TGTGCCAGCACCAAGATGACTAGCGGGGGGGCCTTCGAAGAGCAGTTCTTC. Variable domain in full (rest from reference TRBV9 and TRBJ2-1): DSGVTQTPKHLITATGQRVTLRCSPRSGDLSVYWYQQSLDQGLQFLIQYYNGEERAKGNILERFSAQQFPDLHSELNLSSLELGDSALYFCASTKMTSGGAFEEQFFGPGTRLTVL.

For the CDR3, the DNA is TGTGCCAGCAGCTTTGGACAGGGGCTTACCGGGGAGCTGTTTTTT. Its translation is CASSFGQGLTGELFF. The V gene is TRBV5-5, the J gene TRBJ2-2; 9 bases align to TRBD1. The germline V gene encodes CDR1 SGHKS and CDR2 YYEKEE (reference sequence). CDR3 length: 15 residues. V dropped 2 bases and J dropped 5; count of bases not matched to a gene: 4.

This CDR3 reads CASTTGFMGETQYF. As DNA, the CDR3 is TGTGCCAGCACCACAGGGTTCATGGGAGAGACCCAGTACTTC. This chain connects TRBV28 to TRBJ2-5, with a tentative D call TRBD1 (6 bases). Germline values: CDR1 MDHEN, CDR2 SYDVKM. The CDR3 consists of 14 residues. The V gene lost 7 bases and the J gene lost 4 bases, with 16 bases spanning the gap.

The chain employs TRBV27 and TRBJ2-7; D ambiguous. The CDR3 length is 15 residues. The V end was cut by 5 bases, the J end by 5 bases, with 19 bases between. Per germline, CDR1 MNHEY and CDR2 SMNVEV (reference sequence). CDR3 DNA: TGTGCCAGCAGTCCCGTAGGTGGAATAGCTAACGAGCAGTACTTC. This sequence encodes CASSPVGGIANEQYF.

The chain combines TRBV28 with TRBJ1-5; the D is unclear. Per germline, CDR1 MDHEN and CDR2 SYDVKM. Trimming pared 4 bases from V and 7 bases from J, leaving 14 bases between. This CDR3 is built from 14 residues. CDR3 coding DNA: TGTGCCAGCAGTTCCCAATTGGGCGGACAGCCCCAGCATTTT. The encoded protein is CASSSQLGGQPQHF. The entire variable domain, with the rest obtained from reference TRBV28 and TRBJ1-5, is as follows: DVKVTQSSRYLVKRTGEKVFLECVQDMDHENMFWYRQDPGLGLRLIYFSYDVKMKEKGDIPEGYSVSREKKERFSLILESASTNQTSMYLCASSSQLGGQPQHFGDGTRLSIL.

This clone was observed a few times. The J gene is TRBJ2-5, the V gene TRBV29-1; D not certain. CDR1 is SQVTM and CDR2 is ANQGSEA in the germline V gene. The CDR3 covers 19 residues. V was trimmed by 8 bases and J by 2 bases, leaving 33 bases between them. The CDR3 coding sequence is TGCAGCCTCAACTCCCCCCCCACCGGAATGATAGGGATTCAAGAGACCCAGTACTTC. Translated, it gives CSLNSPPTGMIGIQETQYF.

The rearrangement joins TRBV19 to TRBJ2-7; 12 bases agree with TRBD2. This CDR3 is built from 14 residues. The J segment lost 3 bases and the V segment lost 5 bases, leaving 2 bases of the junction unmatched. Germline loops: CDR1 LNHDA, CDR2 SQIVND (reference sequence). The CDR3 loop reads CASSATSGSYEQYF. The CDR3 DNA follows: TGTGCCAGTAGTGCGACTAGCGGGAGCTACGAGCAGTACTTC.

The chain links TRBV18 to TRBJ1-1; no reliable D call. CDR1 is KGHSH, CDR2 LQKENI, per germline. Between the trimmed V and J ends, which lost 3 bases and 4 bases, there was a span of 6 bases. The CDR3 runs 12 residues. The CDR3 spells CASSPVGTEAFF. The CDR3 bases are TGTGCCAGCTCACCTGTGGGCACTGAAGCTTTCTTT.

The chain employs TRBV27 and TRBJ2-1; 9 nucleotides align to TRBD1. Germline assignment: CDR1 MNHEY and CDR2 SMNVEV (reference sequence). The CDR3 covers 14 residues. The ends lost 5 bases at V and 8 bases at J; junction bases unmatched: 7. The CDR3 region is CASSDLDRGHEQFF. The DNA for the CDR3 is TGTGCCAGCAGTGACCTGGACAGGGGACATGAGCAGTTCTTC.

The rearrangement joins TRBV13 to TRBJ2-2; D could derive from TRBD1 or TRBD2 (6 bases each). This CDR3 is 14 amino acids long. The V end lost 6 bases, the J end lost 4 bases, and 12 bases lay between the germline ends. CDR1 is PRHDT and CDR2 is FYEKMQ in the germline V gene (reference sequence). In nucleotides, the CDR3 is TGTGCCAGCAGTATCAGGGGAGGCACCGGGGAGCTGTTTTTT. This sequence encodes CASSIRGGTGELFF.

The V call is TRBV7-4, the J call TRBJ1-1, with D perhaps matching TRBD1 (6 bases). The CDR3 runs 16 residues. Trimming removed 3 bases from V and 7 bases from J, with 21 bases in between. Germline V gene sequence: CDR1 SGHVT, CDR2 SQSDAQ. The CDR3 nucleotides read TGTGCCAGCAGCTTCCCCGCGCGGGGGCCCCGGAGTGAAGCTTTCTTT. This encodes CASSFPARGPRSEAFF.

The chain employs TRBV27 and TRBJ2-5, with 15 bases lining up with TRBD2. Trimming removed 6 bases from V and 5 bases from J; junction bases left unmatched: 7. The CDR3 sequence is 16 residues long. Germline values: CDR1 MNHEY, CDR2 SMNVEV (reference sequence). The CDR3 nucleotides read TGTGCCAGCAGCCAAACTGGGACTAGCGGGAGGGAGACCCAGTACTTC. Protein sequence: CASSQTGTSGRETQYF.

V is TRBV7-9 and J is TRBJ2-3; the match to TRBD2 covers 8 bases. V shed 5 bases, J shed 2 bases, and the junction held 9 bases outside the gene matches. The germline gives CDR1 SEHNR, CDR2 FQNEAQ (reference sequence). CDR3 size: 16 residues. CDR3 region: CASSLASGRYTDTQYF. In DNA form, the CDR3 reads TGTGCCAGCAGCCTCGCTAGCGGGCGATACACAGATACGCAGTATTTT.

The chain couples TRBV28 to TRBJ2-7, with 7 nucleotides matching TRBD2. Losses at the gene ends were 5 bases for V and 2 bases for J; bases not matched to a gene: 6. The CDR3 has 14 amino acids. Looked up from germline, CDR1 is MDHEN and CDR2 is SYDVKM. CDR3 protein: CASSPLADTYEQYF. Here the CDR3 DNA reads TGTGCCAGCAGTCCTCTAGCGGACACCTACGAGCAGTACTTC.

The chain combines TRBV27 with TRBJ2-5; D uncertain. The CDR3 has 11 residues. The germline V gene has CDR1 MNHEY and CDR2 SMNVEV (reference sequence). Between the trimmed V and J ends, which lost 4 bases and 1 base, there was a span of 1 base. The CDR3 sequence: CASSSQETQYF. The CDR3 bases are TGTGCCAGCAGTTCCCAAGAGACCCAGTACTTC.

The chain couples TRBV7-6 to TRBJ1-4; TRBD1 is a possible D gene (5 bases). The V gene lost 1 base and the J gene lost 7 bases, with 13 bases spanning the gap. The CDR3 has 15 residues. Germline assignment: CDR1 SGHVS and CDR2 FNYEAQ. CDR3 amino acids: CASSLDGGEGEKLFF. The CDR3 DNA reads as TGTGCCAGCAGCTTAGATGGGGGTGAGGGTGAAAAACTGTTTTTT.

The J gene is TRBJ1-1, the V gene TRBV4-3; D is undetermined. Germline V gene sequence: CDR1 LGHNA, CDR2 YSLEER. V shed 9 bases and J shed 1 base, with 9 bases lying between them. This CDR3 contains 12 residues. The CDR3 sequence is CASSEGNTEAFF. CDR3 sequence (DNA): TGCGCCAGTAGCGAGGGGAACACTGAAGCTTTCTTT.

J is TRBJ1-3 and V is TRBV27; weak D call: TRBD1 (6 bases). V was trimmed by 3 bases and J by 2 bases, leaving 11 bases between them. Germline CDR1 reads MNHEY; CDR2 reads SMNVEV (reference sequence). The CDR3 sequence is 15 residues long. CDR3 coding DNA: TGTGCCAGCAGTTTTAGGGGGGGCGCTGGAAACACCATATATTTT. Translated: CASSFRGGAGNTIYF.

This rearrangement joins TRBV14 to TRBJ2-1; D not certain. Germline V gives CDR1 SGHDN, CDR2 FVKESK. The CDR3 totals 13 residues. The V end was cut by 3 bases, the J end by 7 bases, with 10 bases between. The CDR3 reads CASSHWTENEQFF. For the CDR3, the DNA is TGTGCCAGCAGCCACTGGACGGAGAATGAGCAGTTCTTC.

This clone has a single count. The gene calls are TRBV27 and TRBJ1-1; D remains ambiguous. The CDR3 is 13 amino acids. Deletions cut 6 bases from V and 2 bases from J, with 10 bases between. Germline V gives CDR1 MNHEY, CDR2 SMNVEV (reference sequence). The CDR3: CASSYSPNTEAFF. The CDR3 nucleotides read TGTGCCAGCAGCTATTCCCCTAACACTGAAGCTTTCTTT.

V usage is TRBV11-2 and J usage is TRBJ1-1, with TRBD1 as a possible D gene (5 bases). CDR3 length: 16 residues. Trimming pared 3 bases from V and 2 bases from J, leaving 16 bases between. Germline loops: CDR1 SGHAT, CDR2 FQNNGV. The chain's CDR3 is CASSFHLTEINTEAFF. CDR3 nucleotide sequence: TGTGCCAGCAGCTTCCACCTGACAGAAATTAACACTGAAGCTTTCTTT. Complete variable domain (other parts from reference TRBV11-2 and TRBJ1-1): EAGVAQSPRYKIIEKRQSVAFWCNPISGHATLYWYQQILGQGPKLLIQFQNNGVVDDSQLPKDRFSAERLKGVDSTLKIQPAKLEDSAVYLCASSFHLTEINTEAFFGQGTRLTVV.

The chain carries TRBV29-1 and TRBJ2-1; a weak D match, TRBD1 (5 bases). This CDR3 spans 11 amino acids. Between the trimmed V and J ends, which lost 6 bases and 10 bases, there was a span of 13 bases. Germline loops: CDR1 SQVTM, CDR2 ANQGSEA. CDR3 amino acids: CSVARGGEQFF. The CDR3 bases are TGCAGCGTGGCAAGGGGCGGAGAGCAGTTCTTC.

The rearrangement links TRBV19 to TRBJ1-1, with a possible D match to TRBD1 (6 bases). The length of the CDR3 is 13 residues. Germline V gene data show CDR1 as LNHDA and CDR2 as SQIVND (reference sequence). V was cut by 7 bases and J by 1 base, with 10 bases left in between. CDR3 sequence (DNA): TGTGCCAGTATCGGGGGCTCGAACACTGAAGCTTTCTTT. Translated, it gives CASIGGSNTEAFF.

About this clone: The same CDR3 arises from other DNA sequences in this sample as well. This chain links TRBV27 with TRBJ1-5, with D uncertain. V was pared by 0 bases and J by 0 bases, with 3 bases between. The germline V gene encodes CDR1 MNHEY and CDR2 SMNVEV (reference sequence). This CDR3 is 14 amino acids long. The CDR3 DNA sequence: TGTGCCAGCAGTTTATCGGGTAGCAATCAGCCCCAGCATTTT. Its translation: CASSLSGSNQPQHF.

The chain has TRBV19 and TRBJ2-7, with unresolved D. The CDR3 has 13 residues. Per germline, CDR1 LNHDA and CDR2 SQIVND (reference sequence). Trimming took 5 bases from V and 3 from J, leaving 11 bases between them. The CDR3 nucleotides read TGTGCCAGTAGTGTCAAATGGGGCTACGAGCAGTACTTC. Translated, it gives CASSVKWGYEQYF.

The chain joins TRBV7-3 to TRBJ1-2, with D possibly matching TRBD1 (6 bases). This CDR3 region has 16 residues. V lost 4 bases, J lost 6 bases, and 21 bases lay in between. Germline lookup yields CDR1 SGHTA and CDR2 FQGTGA. CDR3 sequence: CASSSLPGGGGNGYTF. The CDR3 DNA follows: TGTGCCAGCAGCTCCCTGCCAGGAGGGGGAGGCAATGGCTACACCTTC. Combining the CDR3 with reference TRBV7-3 and TRBJ1-2 gives the whole variable domain GAGVSQTPSNKVTEKGKYVELRCDPISGHTALYWYRQSLGQGPEFLIYFQGTGAADDSGLPNDRFFAVRPEGSVSTLKIQRTERGDSAVYLCASSSLPGGGGNGYTFGSGTRLTVV.

This CDR3 reads CASSIQGNYEQYF. CDR3 coding DNA: TGTGCCAGTAGTATACAGGGAAACTACGAGCAGTACTTC. The chain links TRBV19 to TRBJ2-7, with a weak D call TRBD1 (5 bases). CDR3 size: 13 residues. Germline CDR1 reads LNHDA; CDR2 reads SQIVND (reference sequence). V gave up 2 bases and J gave up 3 bases, with 8 bases separating them. The variable domain in full, completed from reference TRBV19 and TRBJ2-7, reads DGGITQSPKYLFRKEGQNVTLSCEQNLNHDAMYWYRQDPGQGLRLIYYSQIVNDFQKGDIAEGYSVSREKKESFPLTVTSAQKNPTAFYLCASSIQGNYEQYFGPGTRLTVT.